This TCR beta chain derives from a study of OX40 agonist ivuxolimab in advanced cancers. In the case of this clone: What it recognizes is unknown.

If patients had autoimmune disease history or systemic immunosuppression, they were excluded. General study findings and limits: Compared with others, partial responders at 0.1-3.0 mg/kg displayed clonal expansion among the lowest. Fewer expanded clones were found on average in CD4+ than in CD8+ T cells.

This CDR3 has 15 amino acids. V lost 1 base, J lost 0 bases, and 10 bases lay in between. Germline V gene data show CDR1 as SGDLS and CDR2 as YYNGEE. Sequenced by immunoSEQ multiplex PCR; TCRdb stores in-frame clones only, minus some. The sample has around 73,000 clones, 90% seen once; the top ten hold 9.5% to 13%. The sequences come from CD4+ or CD8+ T cells sorted from blood, collected in a trial of the OX40 agonist ivuxolimab. J is TRBJ1-2 and V is TRBV9; D may be TRBD1 (6 bases). The source is an adult with an advanced solid tumor such as melanoma, head and neck, liver or kidney cancer. The CDR3 coding sequence is TGTGCCAGCAGCGTACAGGACAGTCCTAACTATGGCTACACCTTC. Translation gives CASSVQDSPNYGYTF.